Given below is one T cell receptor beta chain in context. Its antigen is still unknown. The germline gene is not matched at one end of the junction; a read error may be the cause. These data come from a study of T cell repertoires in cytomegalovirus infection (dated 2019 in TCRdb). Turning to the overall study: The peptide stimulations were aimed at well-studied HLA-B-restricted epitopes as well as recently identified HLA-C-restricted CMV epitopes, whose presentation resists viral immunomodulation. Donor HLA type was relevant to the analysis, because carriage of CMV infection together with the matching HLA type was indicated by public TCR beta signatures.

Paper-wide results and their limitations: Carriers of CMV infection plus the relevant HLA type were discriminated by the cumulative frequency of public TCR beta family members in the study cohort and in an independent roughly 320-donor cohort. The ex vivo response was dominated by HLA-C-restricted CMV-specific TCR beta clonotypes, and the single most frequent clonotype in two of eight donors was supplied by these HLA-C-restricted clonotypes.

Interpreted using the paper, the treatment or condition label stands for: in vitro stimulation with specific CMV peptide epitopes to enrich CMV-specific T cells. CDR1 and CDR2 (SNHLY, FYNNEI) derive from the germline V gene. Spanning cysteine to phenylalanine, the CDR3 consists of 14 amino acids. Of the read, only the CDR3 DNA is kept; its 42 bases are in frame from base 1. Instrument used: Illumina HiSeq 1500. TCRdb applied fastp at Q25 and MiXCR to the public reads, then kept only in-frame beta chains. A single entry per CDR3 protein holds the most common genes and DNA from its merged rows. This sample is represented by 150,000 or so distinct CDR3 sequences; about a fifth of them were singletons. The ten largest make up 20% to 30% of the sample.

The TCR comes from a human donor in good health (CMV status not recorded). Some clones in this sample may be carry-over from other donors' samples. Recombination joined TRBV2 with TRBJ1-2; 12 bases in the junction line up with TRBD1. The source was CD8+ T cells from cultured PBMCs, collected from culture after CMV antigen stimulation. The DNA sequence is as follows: TGTGCCAGCCCAGGGACAGGGGGCAACTATGGCGACACCTTC. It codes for CASPGTGGNYGDTF.